This record concerns one T cell receptor (beta chain) sequence. What it recognizes is unknown. One entry per CDR3 protein, called by TCRdb with MiXCR from the 5' RACE reads. The sample contains 300,000 to 350,000 distinct CDR3 sequences, approximately 3.9% of which appear only once. This sample is part of a study of T cells after yellow fever vaccination. Study as a whole: Any fraction with a low cell number was prepared using SMART-Seq v4 Ultra Low Input. Notes on the study in general: Reappearing after the booster were most of the clones from primary vaccination (roughly 96% CD4, 75% to 90% CD8). On re-exposure, the response was weaker but peaked faster, at day 5 versus 15. Contamination by abundant bulk-population clonotypes could be present in FACS-sorted repertoires.

From germline, CDR1 is GTSNPN and CDR2 SVGIG (reference sequence). The CDR3 consists of 13 residues. V was shortened by 2 bases and J by 4 bases, with 12 bases between the two germline ends. The gene calls are TRBV30 and TRBJ2-7, with D perhaps TRBD1 (6 bases). This TCR was recovered from a man aged 18-30 years who received the YFV17D yellow fever vaccine. Sequenced here: PBMCs, sampled 5 days after the yellow fever booster vaccination. CDR3 DNA sequence: TGTGCCTGGAGTTTCCAGGGGCTTTACGAGCAGTACTTC. This gives the protein CAWSFQGLYEQYF.